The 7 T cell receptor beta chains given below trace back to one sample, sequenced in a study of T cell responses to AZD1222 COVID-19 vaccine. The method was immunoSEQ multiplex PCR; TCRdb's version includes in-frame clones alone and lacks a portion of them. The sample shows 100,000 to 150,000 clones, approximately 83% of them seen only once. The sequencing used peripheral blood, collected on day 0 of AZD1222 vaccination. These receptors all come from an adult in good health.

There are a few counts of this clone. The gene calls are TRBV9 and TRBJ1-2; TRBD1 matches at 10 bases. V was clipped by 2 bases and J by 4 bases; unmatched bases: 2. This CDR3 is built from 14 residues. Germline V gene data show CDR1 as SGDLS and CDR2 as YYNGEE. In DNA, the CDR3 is TGTGCCAGCAGCGTGGGACAGGGGACCTATGGCTACACCTTC. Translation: CASSVGQGTYGYTF.

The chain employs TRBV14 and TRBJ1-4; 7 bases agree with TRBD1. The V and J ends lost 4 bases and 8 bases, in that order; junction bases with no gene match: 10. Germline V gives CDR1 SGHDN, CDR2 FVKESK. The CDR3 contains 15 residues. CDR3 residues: CASSPPGTEMEKLFF. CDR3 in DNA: TGTGCCAGCAGCCCGCCCGGGACAGAAATGGAAAAACTGTTTTTT.

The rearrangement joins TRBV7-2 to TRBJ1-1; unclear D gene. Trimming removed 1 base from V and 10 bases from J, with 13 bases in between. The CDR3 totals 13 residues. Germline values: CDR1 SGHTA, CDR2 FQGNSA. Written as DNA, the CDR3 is TGTGCCAGCAGCTTAGTTGGGGTTGAGCTAGCTTTCTTT. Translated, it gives CASSLVGVELAFF. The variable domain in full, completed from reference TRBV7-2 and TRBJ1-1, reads GAGVSQSPSNKVTEKGKDVELRCDPISGHTALYWYRQSLGQGLEFLIYFQGNSAPDKSGLPSDRFSAERTGGSVSTLTIQRTQQEDSAVYLCASSLVGVELAFFGQGTRLTVV.

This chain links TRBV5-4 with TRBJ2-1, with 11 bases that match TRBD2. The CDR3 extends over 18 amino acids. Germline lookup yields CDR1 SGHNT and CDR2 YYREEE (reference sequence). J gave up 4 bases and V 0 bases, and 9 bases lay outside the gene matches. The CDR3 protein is CASSLDRLAGGGYNEQFF. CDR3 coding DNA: TGTGCCAGCAGCTTGGATCGGCTAGCGGGGGGCGGGTACAATGAGCAGTTCTTC. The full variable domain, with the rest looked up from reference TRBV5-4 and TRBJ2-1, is ETGVTQSPTHLIKTRGQQVTLRCSSQSGHNTVSWYQQALGQGPQFIFQYYREEENGRGNFPPRFSGLQFPNYSSELNVNALELDDSALYLCASSLDRLAGGGYNEQFFGPGTRLTVL.

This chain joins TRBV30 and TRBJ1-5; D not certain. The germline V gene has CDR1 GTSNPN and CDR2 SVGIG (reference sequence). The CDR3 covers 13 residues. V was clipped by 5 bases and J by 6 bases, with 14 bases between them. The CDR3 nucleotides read TGTGCCTGGGGAAATACCGGGCGTCAGCCCCAGCATTTT. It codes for CAWGNTGRQPQHF.

CDR3 in amino acids: CASSIRDRGNQPQHF. The CDR3 bases are TGTGCCAGTAGTATCCGGGACAGGGGCAATCAGCCCCAGCATTTT. The chain links TRBV19 to TRBJ1-5; TRBD1 agrees at 9 bases. The CDR3 length is 15 residues. Germline CDR1 LNHDA, CDR2 SQIVND (reference sequence). Unmatched junction bases numbered 2, after V lost 3 bases and J lost 2 bases.

DNA of the CDR3: TGTGCCAGCAGTTATATGACAGGTCGCTCTGGAAACACCATATATTTT. It yields the protein CASSYMTGRSGNTIYF. The gene calls are TRBV6-5 and TRBJ1-3; maybe TRBD1 (6 bases). The V gene's germline CDR1 is MNHEY and CDR2 SVGAGI. The germline V and J ends were trimmed by 3 bases and 0 bases, with 12 bases remaining between them. The CDR3 is 16 amino acids.